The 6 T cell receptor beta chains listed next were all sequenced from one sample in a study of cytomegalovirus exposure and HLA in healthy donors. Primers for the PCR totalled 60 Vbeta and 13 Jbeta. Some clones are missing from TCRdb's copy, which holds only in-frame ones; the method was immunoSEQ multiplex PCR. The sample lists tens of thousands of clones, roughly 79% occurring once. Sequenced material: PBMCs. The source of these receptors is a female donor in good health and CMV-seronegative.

The CDR3, as DNA: TGTGCCAGCAGTTACTCTAAAGTAGTCTCAGATACGCAGTATTTT. Its translation: CASSYSKVVSDTQYF. J is TRBJ2-3 and V is TRBV6-5; D remains ambiguous. CDR3 length: 15 amino acids. CDR1 is MNHEY and CDR2 is SVGAGI in the germline V gene. Trimming stripped 0 bases from V and 4 bases from J, with 11 bases between.

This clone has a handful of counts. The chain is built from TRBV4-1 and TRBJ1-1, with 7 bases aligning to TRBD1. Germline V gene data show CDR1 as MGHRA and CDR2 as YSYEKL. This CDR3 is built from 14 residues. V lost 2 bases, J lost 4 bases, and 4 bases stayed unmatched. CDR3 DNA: TGCGCCAGCAGCCAAACAGGGGCGCTCACTGAAGCTTTCTTT. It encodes CASSQTGALTEAFF.

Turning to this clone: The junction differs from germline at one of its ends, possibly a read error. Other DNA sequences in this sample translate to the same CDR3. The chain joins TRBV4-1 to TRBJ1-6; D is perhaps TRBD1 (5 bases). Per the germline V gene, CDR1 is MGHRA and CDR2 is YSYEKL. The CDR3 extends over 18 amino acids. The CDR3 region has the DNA TGCGCCAGCAGCCAAGTGGACATGGGTCTGGTTTTGAATTCCCCCCTCCACTTT. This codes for CASSQVDMGLVLNSPLHF.

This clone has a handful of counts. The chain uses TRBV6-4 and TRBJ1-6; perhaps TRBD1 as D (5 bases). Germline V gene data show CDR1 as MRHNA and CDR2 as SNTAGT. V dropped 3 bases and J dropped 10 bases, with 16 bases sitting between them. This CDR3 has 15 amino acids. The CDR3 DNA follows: TGTGCCAGCAGTGAATCGGGGGTAATAGGATCACCCCTCCACTTT. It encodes CASSESGVIGSPLHF.

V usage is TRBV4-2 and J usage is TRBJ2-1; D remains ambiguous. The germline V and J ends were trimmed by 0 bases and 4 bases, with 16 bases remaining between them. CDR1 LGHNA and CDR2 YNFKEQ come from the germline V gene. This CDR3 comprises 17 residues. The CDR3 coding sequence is TGTGCCAGCAGCCAAGATCGGATGCGACTCAGTTACAATGAGCAGTTCTTC. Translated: CASSQDRMRLSYNEQFF.

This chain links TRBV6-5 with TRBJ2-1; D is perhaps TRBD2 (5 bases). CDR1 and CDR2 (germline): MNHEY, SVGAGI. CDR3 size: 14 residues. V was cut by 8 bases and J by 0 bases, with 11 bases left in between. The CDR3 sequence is CASARDNSYNEQFF. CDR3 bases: TGTGCCAGCGCGAGGGATAACTCCTACAATGAGCAGTTCTTC.